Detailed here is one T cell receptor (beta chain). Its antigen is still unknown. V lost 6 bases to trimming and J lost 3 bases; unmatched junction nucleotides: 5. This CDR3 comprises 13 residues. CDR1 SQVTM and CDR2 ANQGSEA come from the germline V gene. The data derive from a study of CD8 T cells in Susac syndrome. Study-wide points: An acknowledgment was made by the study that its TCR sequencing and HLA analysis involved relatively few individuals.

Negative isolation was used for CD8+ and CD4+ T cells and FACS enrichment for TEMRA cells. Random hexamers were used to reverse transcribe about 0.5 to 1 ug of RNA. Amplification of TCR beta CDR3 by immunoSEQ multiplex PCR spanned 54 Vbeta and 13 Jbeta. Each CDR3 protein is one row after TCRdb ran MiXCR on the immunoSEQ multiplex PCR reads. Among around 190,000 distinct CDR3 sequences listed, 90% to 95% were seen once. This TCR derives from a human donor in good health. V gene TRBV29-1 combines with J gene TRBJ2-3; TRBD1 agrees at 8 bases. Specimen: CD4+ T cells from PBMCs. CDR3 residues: CSVLTGATDTQYF. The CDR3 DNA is TGCAGCGTACTGACAGGGGCTACAGATACGCAGTATTTT.